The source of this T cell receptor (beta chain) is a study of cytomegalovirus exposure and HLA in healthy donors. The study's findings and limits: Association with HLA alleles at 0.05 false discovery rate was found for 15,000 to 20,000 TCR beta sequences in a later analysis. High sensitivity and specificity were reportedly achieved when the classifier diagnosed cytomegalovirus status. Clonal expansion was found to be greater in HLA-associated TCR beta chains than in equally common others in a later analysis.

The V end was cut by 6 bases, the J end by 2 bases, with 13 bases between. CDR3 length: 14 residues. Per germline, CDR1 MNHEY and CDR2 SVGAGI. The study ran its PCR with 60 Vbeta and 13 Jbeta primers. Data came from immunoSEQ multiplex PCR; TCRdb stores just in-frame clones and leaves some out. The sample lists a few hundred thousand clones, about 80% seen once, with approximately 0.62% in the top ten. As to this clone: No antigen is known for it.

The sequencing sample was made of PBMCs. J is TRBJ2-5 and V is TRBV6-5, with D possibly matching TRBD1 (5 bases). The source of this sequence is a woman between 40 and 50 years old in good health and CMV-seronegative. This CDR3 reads CASSVDRFQETQYF. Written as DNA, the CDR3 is TGTGCCAGCAGCGTTGACAGATTTCAAGAGACCCAGTACTTC.